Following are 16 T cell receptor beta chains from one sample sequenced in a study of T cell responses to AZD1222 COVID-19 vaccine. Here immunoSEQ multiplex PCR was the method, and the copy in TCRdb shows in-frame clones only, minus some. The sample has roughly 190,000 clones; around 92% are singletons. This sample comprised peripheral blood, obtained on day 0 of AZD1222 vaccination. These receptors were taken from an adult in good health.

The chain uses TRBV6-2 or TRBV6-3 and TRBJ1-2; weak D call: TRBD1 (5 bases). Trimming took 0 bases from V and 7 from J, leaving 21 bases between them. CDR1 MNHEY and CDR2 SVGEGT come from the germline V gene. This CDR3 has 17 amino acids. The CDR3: CASSYSLFHQGGIGYTF. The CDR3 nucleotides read TGTGCCAGCAGTTACTCCTTATTCCATCAGGGAGGGATTGGCTACACCTTC.

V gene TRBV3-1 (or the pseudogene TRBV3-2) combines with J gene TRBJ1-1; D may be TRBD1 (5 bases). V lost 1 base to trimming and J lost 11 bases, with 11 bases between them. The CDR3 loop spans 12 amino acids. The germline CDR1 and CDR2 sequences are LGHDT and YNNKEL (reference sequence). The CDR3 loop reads CASSQARGRAFF. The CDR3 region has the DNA TGTGCCAGCAGCCAAGCCCGGGGACGGGCTTTCTTT.

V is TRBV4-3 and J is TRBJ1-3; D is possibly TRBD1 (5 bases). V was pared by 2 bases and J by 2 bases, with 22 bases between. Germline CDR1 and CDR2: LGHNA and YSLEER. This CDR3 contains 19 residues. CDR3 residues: CASSQFINPGRVAGNTIYF. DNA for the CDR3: TGCGCCAGCAGCCAATTCATAAATCCCGGCAGGGTGGCTGGAAACACCATATATTTT.

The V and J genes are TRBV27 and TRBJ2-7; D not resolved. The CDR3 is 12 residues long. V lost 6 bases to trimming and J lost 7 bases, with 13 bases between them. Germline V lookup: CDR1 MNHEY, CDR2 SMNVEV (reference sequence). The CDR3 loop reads CASRPGPREQYF. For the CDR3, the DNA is TGTGCCAGCAGGCCCGGGCCGCGGGAGCAGTACTTC.

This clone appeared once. CDR3 in amino acids: CASTPRGAVDNEQFF. The CDR3 nucleotides read TGTGCCAGCACCCCCCGGGGGGCGGTCGACAATGAGCAGTTCTTC. The genes are TRBV7-9 and TRBJ2-1; D may be TRBD2 (7 bases). The V gene's germline CDR1 is SEHNR and CDR2 FQNEAQ (reference sequence). The CDR3 sequence is 15 residues long. Trimming removed 7 bases at V and 5 bases at J, with 18 bases between.

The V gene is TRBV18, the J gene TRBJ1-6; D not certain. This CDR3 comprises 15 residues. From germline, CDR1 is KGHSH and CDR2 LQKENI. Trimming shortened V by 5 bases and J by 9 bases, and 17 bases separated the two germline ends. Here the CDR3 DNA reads TGTGCCAGCTCAGAATCAGAAATGGGTAGTTCACCCCTCCACTTT. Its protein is CASSESEMGSSPLHF. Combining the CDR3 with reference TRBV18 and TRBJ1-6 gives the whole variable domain NAGVMQNPRHLVRRRGQEARLRCSPMKGHSHVYWYRQLPEEGLKFMVYLQKENIIDESGMPKERFSAEFPKEGPSILRIQQVVRGDSAAYFCASSESEMGSSPLHFGNGTRLTVT.

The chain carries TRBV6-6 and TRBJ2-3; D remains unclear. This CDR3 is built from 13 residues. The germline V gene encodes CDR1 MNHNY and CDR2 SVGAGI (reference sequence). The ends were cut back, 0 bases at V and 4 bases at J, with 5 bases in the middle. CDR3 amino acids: CASSYSSADTQYF. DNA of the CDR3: TGTGCCAGCAGTTACTCGTCGGCAGATACGCAGTATTTT.

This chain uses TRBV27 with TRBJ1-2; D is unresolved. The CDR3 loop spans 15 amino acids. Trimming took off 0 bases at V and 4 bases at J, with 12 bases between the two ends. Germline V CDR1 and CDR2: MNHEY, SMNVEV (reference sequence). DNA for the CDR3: TGTGCCAGCAGTTTATCGATGTCAGCTAGCTATGGCTACACCTTC. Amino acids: CASSLSMSASYGYTF.

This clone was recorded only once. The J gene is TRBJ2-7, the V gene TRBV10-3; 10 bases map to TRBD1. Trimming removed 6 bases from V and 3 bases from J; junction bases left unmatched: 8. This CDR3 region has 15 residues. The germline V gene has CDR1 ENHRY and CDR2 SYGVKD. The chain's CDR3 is CAIRTDRGDNYEQYF. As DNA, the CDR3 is TGTGCCATCAGAACGGACAGGGGGGATAACTACGAGCAGTACTTC.

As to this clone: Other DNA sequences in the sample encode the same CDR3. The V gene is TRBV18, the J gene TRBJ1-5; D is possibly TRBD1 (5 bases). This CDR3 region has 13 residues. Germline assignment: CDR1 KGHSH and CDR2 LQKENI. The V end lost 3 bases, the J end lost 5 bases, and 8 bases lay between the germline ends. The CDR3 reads CASSPGGDQPQHF. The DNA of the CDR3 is TGTGCCAGCTCACCGGGGGGGGATCAGCCCCAGCATTTT.

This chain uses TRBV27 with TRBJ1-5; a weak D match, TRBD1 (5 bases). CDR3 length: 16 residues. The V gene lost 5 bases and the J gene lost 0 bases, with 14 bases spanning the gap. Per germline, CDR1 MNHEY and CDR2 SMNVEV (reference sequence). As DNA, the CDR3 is TGTGCCAGCAGTGCCAGGGCAGCTTATAGCAATCAGCCCCAGCATTTT. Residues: CASSARAAYSNQPQHF.

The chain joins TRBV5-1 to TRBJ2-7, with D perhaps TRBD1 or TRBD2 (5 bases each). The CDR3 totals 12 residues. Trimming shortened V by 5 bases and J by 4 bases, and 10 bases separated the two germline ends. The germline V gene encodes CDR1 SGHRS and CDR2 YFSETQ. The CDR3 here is CASRSWGYEQYF. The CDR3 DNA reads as TGCGCCAGCAGATCGTGGGGGTACGAGCAGTACTTC.

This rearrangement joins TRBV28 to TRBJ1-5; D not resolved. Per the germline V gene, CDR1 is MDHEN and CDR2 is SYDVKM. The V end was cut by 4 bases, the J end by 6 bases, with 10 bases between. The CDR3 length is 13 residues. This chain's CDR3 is CASSSQVIQPQHF. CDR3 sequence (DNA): TGTGCCAGCAGTTCGCAGGTTATTCAGCCCCAGCATTTT.

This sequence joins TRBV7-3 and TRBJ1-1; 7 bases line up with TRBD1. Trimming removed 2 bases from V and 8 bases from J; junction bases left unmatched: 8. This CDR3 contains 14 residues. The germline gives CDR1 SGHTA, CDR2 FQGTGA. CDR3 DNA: TGTGCCAGCAGCTTAGGGGGACAGCAGTCCGAAGCTTTCTTT. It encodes CASSLGGQQSEAFF.

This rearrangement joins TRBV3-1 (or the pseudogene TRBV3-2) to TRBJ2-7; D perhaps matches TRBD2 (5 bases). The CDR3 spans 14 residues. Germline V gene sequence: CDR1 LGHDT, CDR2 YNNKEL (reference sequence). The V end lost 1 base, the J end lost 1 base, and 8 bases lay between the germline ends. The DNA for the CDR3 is TGTGCCAGCAGCCAAGTGACGGGGTCCTACGAGCAGTACTTC. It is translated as CASSQVTGSYEQYF.

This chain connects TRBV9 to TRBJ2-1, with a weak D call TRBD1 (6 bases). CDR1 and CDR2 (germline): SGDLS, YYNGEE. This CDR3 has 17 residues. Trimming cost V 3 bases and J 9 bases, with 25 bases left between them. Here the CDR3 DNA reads TGTGCCAGCAGCGCAAATCAGGGGTCTCAGGTATCCGGTGAGCAGTTCTTC. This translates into CASSANQGSQVSGEQFF.